This entry lists 26 T cell receptor beta chains sequenced from one sample in a study of T cell responses to AZD1222 COVID-19 vaccine. TCRdb's copy holds only in-frame clones and misses some; the assay was immunoSEQ multiplex PCR. The sample lists tens of thousands of clones; approximately 83% were seen once. This specimen consisted of peripheral blood, obtained 28 days after the second AZD1222 dose. The receptors originated from an adult who received the AZD1222 COVID-19 vaccine.

This chain joins TRBV19 and TRBJ1-3, with 8 bases identical to TRBD1. The CDR3 covers 15 residues. Germline lookup yields CDR1 LNHDA and CDR2 SQIVND (reference sequence). The V segment lost 4 bases and the J segment 8 bases; nucleotides outside the gene matches: 10. The CDR3 spells CASSTRDRRQDTIYF. As DNA, the CDR3 is TGTGCCAGTAGTACCCGGGACAGGCGGCAAGACACCATATATTTT.

The chain joins TRBV10-1 to TRBJ2-7; TRBD1 is a possible D gene (6 bases). Germline-derived CDR1 and CDR2 are WNHNN and SYGVQD (reference sequence). Trimming pared 0 bases from V and 2 bases from J, leaving 11 bases between. CDR3 length: 15 residues. The CDR3: CASSESTGRPYEQYF. For the CDR3, the DNA is TGCGCCAGCAGTGAGTCTACAGGGAGACCCTACGAGCAGTACTTC.

The V and J genes are TRBV7-9 and TRBJ1-2; no reliable D call. The CDR3 totals 12 residues. CDR1 SEHNR and CDR2 FQNEAQ come from the germline V gene (reference sequence). V was clipped by 8 bases and J by 4 bases, with 11 bases between them. The CDR3 protein is CASHSQTYGYTF. In nucleotides, the CDR3 is TGTGCCAGCCACAGCCAAACCTATGGCTACACCTTC.

V and J are TRBV7-2 and TRBJ1-2; D is possibly TRBD1 (5 bases). V was clipped by 5 bases and J by 8 bases, with 15 bases between them. This CDR3 has 13 amino acids. Germline assignment: CDR1 SGHTA and CDR2 FQGNSA. This CDR3 reads CASSISGSRGYTF. The CDR3 nucleotides are TGTGCCAGCAGCATATCAGGGAGTCGGGGCTACACCTTC.

This clone was seen only once. CDR3 nucleotide sequence: TGTGCCATCAGTGAACAGGGGGGGCCCACAGATACGCAGTATTTT. The encoded protein is CAISEQGGPTDTQYF. This chain links TRBV10-3 with TRBJ2-3; D might be TRBD1 (8 bases). CDR3 length: 15 residues. The germline V and J ends were trimmed by 3 bases and 2 bases, with 12 bases remaining between them. Looked up from germline, CDR1 is ENHRY and CDR2 is SYGVKD.

This CDR3 is CASTGAIPQPQHF. The CDR3 DNA follows: TGTGCCAGCACAGGGGCTATCCCTCAGCCCCAGCATTTT. The chain combines TRBV6-6 with TRBJ1-5, with D possibly TRBD1 on 6 matching bases. There are 13 residues in the CDR3. V lost 7 bases and J 6 bases, leaving 13 bases between the germline ends. Germline V gene data show CDR1 as MNHNY and CDR2 as SVGAGI (reference sequence).

The genes are TRBV11-3 and TRBJ2-1; the D is unclear. Germline lookup yields CDR1 SGHNT and CDR2 YENEEA. The CDR3 spans 13 residues. Trimming left V 0 bases short and J 5 bases short, with 5 bases between. The CDR3 sequence is CASSLETDNEQFF. The CDR3 DNA follows: TGTGCCAGCAGCTTAGAGACGGACAATGAGCAGTTCTTC.

The chain has TRBV12-5 and TRBJ1-3; no clear D gene. Trimming removed 0 bases at V and 0 bases at J, with 3 bases between. CDR1 is LGHNT and CDR2 is FRNRAP in the germline V gene. The CDR3 loop spans 14 amino acids. The DNA of the CDR3 is TGTGCTAGTGGTTTGGTACACTCTGGAAACACCATATATTTT. This codes for CASGLVHSGNTIYF.

V gene TRBV28 combines with J gene TRBJ1-4, with D tentatively TRBD1 (5 bases). V gave up 6 bases and J gave up 8 bases, with 19 bases separating them. The germline V gene encodes CDR1 MDHEN and CDR2 SYDVKM. This CDR3 is built from 15 residues. The CDR3 DNA reads TGTGCCAGCAGCTCTCCCGCAGGGTCGGGGGAAAAACTGTTTTTT. This translates into CASSSPAGSGEKLFF.

The chain has TRBV7-3 and TRBJ2-1, with 8 nucleotides matching TRBD1. The V and J ends lost 5 bases and 0 bases, in that order; junction bases with no gene match: 3. The CDR3 contains 15 residues. In germline, CDR1 is SGHTA, CDR2 FQGTGA. The CDR3 DNA follows: TGTGCCAGCAGCCCGGACAGGGACTCCTACAATGAGCAGTTCTTC. It encodes CASSPDRDSYNEQFF. The variable domain in full, with the rest retrieved from reference TRBV7-3 and TRBJ2-1, is GAGVSQTPSNKVTEKGKYVELRCDPISGHTALYWYRQSLGQGPEFLIYFQGTGAADDSGLPNDRFFAVRPEGSVSTLKIQRTERGDSAVYLCASSPDRDSYNEQFFGPGTRLTVL.

The chain recombines TRBV6-4 with TRBJ2-1; 12 bases fit TRBD2. The CDR3 extends over 14 amino acids. The V gene's germline CDR1 is MRHNA and CDR2 SNTAGT. The ends lost 7 bases at V and 8 bases at J; junction bases unmatched: 6. CDR3 in DNA: TGTGCCAGCACTCCTAGCGGGGGGGCGCATGAGCAGTTCTTC. Amino acids: CASTPSGGAHEQFF.

With regard to this clone: One end of the junction varies from germline; a read error may be responsible. This sequence joins TRBV12-3 or TRBV12-4 and TRBJ1-1; no firm D call. CDR3 length equals 12 residues. The CDR3 here is CASSPWRGAPHF. The DNA of the CDR3 is TGTGCCAGCAGTCCGTGGAGAGGAGCCCCACACTTT.

This clone has just a few counts. J is TRBJ2-7 and V is TRBV9; D is uncertain. The CDR3 is 15 residues long. Germline CDR1 SGDLS, CDR2 YYNGEE. V lost 4 bases, J lost 0 bases, and 14 bases lay in between. CDR3 nucleotides: TGTGCCAGCAGCCCGTCCCCGGTTGTCTCCTACGAGCAGTACTTC. Its translation is CASSPSPVVSYEQYF. The full variable domain, in which reference TRBV9 and TRBJ2-7 provide the parts outside the CDR3, is DSGVTQTPKHLITATGQRVTLRCSPRSGDLSVYWYQQSLDQGLQFLIQYYNGEERAKGNILERFSAQQFPDLHSELNLSSLELGDSALYFCASSPSPVVSYEQYFGPGTRLTVT.

The V gene is TRBV19, the J gene TRBJ2-2; D tentatively fits TRBD1 or TRBD2 (5 bases each). The V and J ends lost 9 bases and 8 bases respectively, with 25 bases between them. Looked up from germline, CDR1 is LNHDA and CDR2 is SQIVND (reference sequence). This CDR3 is 16 amino acids long. In DNA form, the CDR3 reads TGTGCCAGCTCGGGGACCCGGGTGTACTCTCGGGGGGAGCTGTTTTTT. It specifies CASSGTRVYSRGELFF.

The V gene is TRBV5-6, the J gene TRBJ1-2; D ambiguous. Germline CDR1 SGHDT, CDR2 YYEEEE. V lost 1 base and J lost 2, with 12 bases in between. This CDR3 region has 15 residues. As DNA, the CDR3 is TGTGCCAGCAGCTTGCTTCATCTAACCAACTATGGCTACACCTTC. It specifies CASSLLHLTNYGYTF.

The V call is TRBV28, the J call TRBJ2-1, with TRBD2 matching 10 bases. CDR1 and CDR2 from the germline V gene are MDHEN and SYDVKM. Unmatched junction bases numbered 13, after V lost 4 bases and J lost 4 bases. The CDR3 totals 18 residues. The CDR3 sequence: CASSSNLHSGGSYNEQFF. As DNA, the CDR3 is TGTGCCAGCAGTTCCAACCTCCATAGCGGGGGGTCTTACAATGAGCAGTTCTTC.

The chain's CDR3 is CASSPGLAGYEQYF. The CDR3 nucleotides read TGTGCCAGCAGCCCCGGACTAGCGGGGTACGAGCAGTACTTC. The chain recombines TRBV7-9 with TRBJ2-7; 12 nucleotides align to TRBD2. Germline CDR1 reads SEHNR; CDR2 reads FQNEAQ (reference sequence). This CDR3 comprises 14 residues. Unmatched junction bases numbered 3, after V lost 5 bases and J lost 4 bases.

The chain couples TRBV2 to TRBJ1-2; D is unresolved. V was shortened by 6 bases and J by 5 bases, with 19 bases between the two germline ends. CDR1 is SNHLY and CDR2 is FYNNEI in the germline V gene. This CDR3 has 15 amino acids. The DNA of the CDR3 is TGTGCCAGCAGCCCCACCAGGACGGGAGAGTATGGCTACACCTTC. As protein: CASSPTRTGEYGYTF.

The V call is TRBV5-4, the J call TRBJ2-1; D might be TRBD2 (6 bases). V dropped 4 bases and J dropped 4 bases, with 18 bases sitting between them. From germline, CDR1 is SGHNT and CDR2 YYREEE (reference sequence). CDR3 length equals 16 residues. The CDR3 coding sequence is TGTGCCAGCAGCACCGTCTTGGGTGGAGGGTACAATGAGCAGTTCTTC. Its protein product is CASSTVLGGGYNEQFF.

The chain carries TRBV5-4 and TRBJ2-2; D could derive from TRBD1 or TRBD2 (5 bases each). Germline CDR1 SGHNT, CDR2 YYREEE (reference sequence). CDR3 length: 16 residues. V lost 4 bases, J lost 0 bases, and 13 bases lay in between. The CDR3 nucleotides are TGTGCCAGCAGCGCACAGAGGGGAGCGAACACCGGGGAGCTGTTTTTT. Amino acid sequence: CASSAQRGANTGELFF.

The chain employs TRBV4-3 and TRBJ1-2; D uncertain. V was shortened by 4 bases and J by 8 bases, with 14 bases between the two germline ends. The CDR3 consists of 13 residues. Germline CDR1 LGHNA, CDR2 YSLEER. The CDR3 DNA reads as TGCGCCAGCAGCCTCGGACCCAGGCAAGGCTACACCTTC. It codes for CASSLGPRQGYTF.

This clone came up many times. Other DNA sequences in the same sample also yield this CDR3. The chain is built from TRBV5-4 and TRBJ2-1, with 10 positions matching TRBD1. Germline CDR1 SGHNT, CDR2 YYREEE (reference sequence). This CDR3 has 15 residues. The J segment lost 5 bases and the V segment lost 4 bases, leaving 6 bases of the junction unmatched. CDR3 sequence: CASSLGQGFDNEQFF. The CDR3 bases are TGTGCCAGCAGCCTGGGACAGGGGTTCGACAATGAGCAGTTCTTC.

The genes are TRBV9 and TRBJ2-3; 7 bases map to TRBD2. The CDR3 covers 17 residues. V was clipped by 3 bases and J by 3 bases; unmatched bases: 13. Germline assignment: CDR1 SGDLS and CDR2 YYNGEE. The chain's CDR3 is CASSASSGSGATDTQYF. Written as DNA, the CDR3 is TGTGCCAGCAGCGCTAGCAGCGGAAGCGGGGCGACAGATACGCAGTATTTT.

This chain connects TRBV14 to TRBJ2-1; D gene uncertain. The CDR3 is 15 residues long. Germline V CDR1 and CDR2: SGHDN, FVKESK. The ends were cut back, 5 bases at V and 2 bases at J, with 13 bases in the middle. The CDR3 region is CASSYRAPPYNEQFF. The CDR3 DNA reads TGTGCCAGCAGCTATCGGGCTCCCCCCTACAATGAGCAGTTCTTC.

The genes are TRBV15 and TRBJ1-2, with a possible D match to TRBD1 (5 bases). The V gene's germline CDR1 is LNHNV and CDR2 YYDKDF (reference sequence). The CDR3 runs 15 residues. V lost 0 bases to trimming and J lost 6 bases, with 14 bases between them. The CDR3 nucleotides are TGTGCCACCAGCAGAGATCGCCAGGGCTCGGATGGCTACACCTTC. Translating it yields CATSRDRQGSDGYTF.

The CDR3 is CASSTSTGGAGYGYTF. As DNA, the CDR3 is TGTGCCAGTAGTACCTCTACAGGGGGCGCCGGGTATGGCTACACCTTC. The rearrangement joins TRBV19 to TRBJ1-2, with 9 bases aligning to TRBD1. After removal of 4 bases from V and 5 bases from J, the junction contained 11 bases not matched to a gene. CDR3 size: 16 residues. Germline values: CDR1 LNHDA, CDR2 SQIVND (reference sequence).